Listed below are T cell receptor beta chains from one sample, sequenced in a study of control samples from healthy donors and cancer patients. TCRdb's copy holds only in-frame clones and misses some; the assay was immunoSEQ multiplex PCR. The top ten clones hold around 1.9% of a sample with about 54,000 clones, 95% to 96% of them seen once. The sample was blood. The source is a woman aged 30 to 39 in good health. CDR3s include the opening cysteine and the closing phenylalanine or tryptophan.

V: TRBV10-3
length: 13
J: TRBJ2-5
CDR3: CAISRESEETQYF

V: TRBV6-6
length: 14
J: TRBJ2-7
CDR3: CASSYVTSSYEQYF

V: TRBV5-1
length: 18
J: TRBJ2-4
CDR3: CASSSTGTELAGWDIQYF

V: TRBV6-5
length: 15
J: TRBJ2-1
CDR3: CASSYGQGAYNEQFF

V: TRBV6-1
length: 12
J: TRBJ1-3
CDR3: CASSESGDTIYF

V: TRBV5-4
length: 15
J: TRBJ2-1
CDR3: CASNLGLAGNNEQFF

V: TRBV27
length: 15
J: TRBJ2-1
CDR3: CASSLRGLAGWEQFF

V: TRBV12-3/TRBV12-4
length: 13
J: TRBJ1-1
CDR3: CASRLDRNTEAFF

V: TRBV27
length: 14
J: TRBJ1-5
CDR3: CASSLSGSGQPQHF

V: TRBV10-3
length: 14
J: TRBJ2-3
CDR3: CAISPGLAADTQYF

V: TRBV27
length: 13
J: TRBJ1-2
CDR3: CASSQGGIYGYTF

V: TRBV6-1
length: 15
J: TRBJ2-1
CDR3: CASSEVAGEGYEQFF

V: TRBV7-3
length: 16
J: TRBJ2-1
CDR3: CASSLYGTINPDEQFF

V: TRBV11-2
length: 13
J: TRBJ1-1
CDR3: CASTIDRNTEAFF

V: TRBV7-9
length: 17
J: TRBJ2-6
CDR3: CASSLHPGWDGANVLTF

V: TRBV4-1
length: 17
J: TRBJ1-1
CDR3: CASSQVVWVATNTEAFF

V: TRBV3-1/TRBV3-2
length: 16
J: TRBJ2-6
CDR3: CASSQGATGGYNVLTF

V: TRBV5-1
length: 17
J: TRBJ2-1
CDR3: CASSLESGAGGRNEQFF

V: TRBV7-2
length: 15
J: TRBJ1-5
CDR3: CASSLGGLGNQPQHF

V: TRBV5-4
length: 14
J: TRBJ1-1
CDR3: CASSGLTGGTEAFF

V: TRBV2
length: 15
J: TRBJ1-2
CDR3: CASSERVGDSYGYTF

V: TRBV27
length: 16
J: TRBJ2-7
CDR3: CASSTSGSLVGYEQYF

V: TRBV18
length: 12
J: TRBJ2-1
CDR3: CASSPREREQFF

V: TRBV10-2
length: 18
J: TRBJ1-5
CDR3: CASSEPRRGGYSNQPQHF

V: TRBV19
length: 14
J: TRBJ2-3
CDR3: CASSLGTLTDTQYF

V: TRBV3-1/TRBV3-2
length: 17
J: TRBJ2-5
CDR3: CASSQSARTGVRETQYF

V: TRBV11-2
length: 15
J: TRBJ1-6
CDR3: CASSHGRIDNSPLHF

V: TRBV14
length: 13
J: TRBJ2-7
CDR3: CASSQTTGVEQYF

V: TRBV11-3
length: 16
J: TRBJ1-2
CDR3: CASRERGEQGDYGYTF

V: TRBV10-1
length: 12
J: TRBJ2-1
CDR3: CASPSSYNEQFF

V: TRBV7-9
length: 11
J: TRBJ2-7
CDR3: CASRGYGEQYF

V: TRBV28
length: 14
J: TRBJ1-2
CDR3: CASSPPGQGYGYTF

V: TRBV28
length: 15
J: TRBJ1-5
CDR3: CASSPGQVSNQPQHF

V: TRBV27
length: 14
J: TRBJ2-7
CDR3: CASSFTANSYEQYF

V: TRBV18
length: 14
J: TRBJ2-7
CDR3: CASSPPQRSYEQYF

V: TRBV5-6
length: 14
J: TRBJ1-2
CDR3: CASNPGWGLYGYTF

V: TRBV7-3
length: 15
J: TRBJ2-6
CDR3: CASSLSLTGANVLTF

V: TRBV19
length: 16
J: TRBJ2-7
CDR3: CASSRGLAGGAYEQYF

V: TRBV12-3/TRBV12-4
length: 12
J: TRBJ2-2
CDR3: CANIATTGELFF

V: TRBV12-3/TRBV12-4
length: 13
J: TRBJ2-1
CDR3: CASSPPGYNEQFF

V: TRBV9
length: 11
J: TRBJ2-3
CDR3: CASSASDTQYF

V: TRBV15
length: 13
J: TRBJ1-2
CDR3: CATSSDRNYGYTF